This T cell receptor (beta chain) was found in a study of CD8 T cells in ankylosing spondylitis. By quantitative 5'-RACE with molecular barcodes, the TCR beta libraries were made. Each CDR3 protein is one row after TCRdb ran MiXCR on the 5' RACE reads. There are approximately 290,000 distinct CDR3 sequences in the sample; around 21% occur only once, and 3.5% to 4.5% lies in the top ten. The CDR3 sequence is 14 residues long. Germline V gene data show CDR1 as MDHEN and CDR2 as SYDVKM. With 3 bases removed from V and 2 bases from J, the gap between germline ends came to 10 bases. Whole-study results and caveats: CD8+ cells made up the disease-linked clones, which were relatively rare in peripheral blood. Previously reported in reactive arthritis synovial fluid and blood were some of the motif variants. Seemingly distinctive of ankylosing spondylitis blood was a TCR beta motif formed by eight highly homologous variants.

In its sample, this clonotype was seen a few times. Its antigen is not known. The V gene is TRBV28, the J gene TRBJ1-1, with D maybe TRBD1 (5 bases). The receptor was isolated from a female donor with ankylosing spondylitis or in good health (not recorded which). The sample was blood, either unsorted or a sorted T cell fraction (not recorded which). The CDR3 reads CASSFERGNTEAFF. The CDR3 coding sequence is TGTGCCAGCAGTTTCGAGAGGGGTAACACTGAAGCTTTCTTT.